This TCR beta chain was obtained from a study of blood T cell repertoires in COVID-19. Study-wide context: The study drew acute and convalescent COVID-19 samples from the United States, Italy and Spain.

The germline V gene has CDR1 SGDLS and CDR2 YYNGEE. V was clipped by 2 bases and J by 3 bases, with 11 bases between them. CDR3 length: 14 amino acids. Assay: immunoSEQ multiplex PCR; the TCRdb copy retains only in-frame clones and omits some. The repertoire includes 250,000 to 350,000 clones, 86% of them detected once, and approximately 3% sits in the top ten. The chain joins TRBV9 to TRBJ1-1; D is perhaps TRBD1 (6 bases). The receptor was isolated from a woman in her twenties or thirties with active or convalescent COVID-19. The sequencing input was peripheral blood. The CDR3 DNA reads as TGTGCCAGCAGCGTTAGGGGGTCGGACACTGAAGCTTTCTTT. Translation gives CASSVRGSDTEAFF.